The sequence of this TCR beta chain was determined in a study of blood T cells in healthy people across ages. Study-wide results and limits: Per million T cells, TCR beta diversity dropped roughly linearly as age increased.

Then a second PCR, running roughly 7 to 11 cycles, was carried out with a sample-barcoded 5' primer and a J-beta primer mix. Sequencing recovered at least 2.5 million CDR3-containing paired-end reads from each sample. TCRdb ran MiXCR on the 5' RACE reads and lists one entry per CDR3 protein. The sample has around 820,000 distinct CDR3 sequences, roughly 25% seen once. V dropped 8 bases and J dropped 0 bases, with 9 bases sitting between them. The CDR3 consists of 12 residues. Per the germline V gene, CDR1 is DFQATT and CDR2 is SNEGSKA (reference sequence). With regard to this clonotype: The antigen remains undetermined.

The sample was also linked to a second study, of T cells of mothers and their children.

The sequence came from a boy aged 10-17 years in good health. The chain links TRBV20-1 to TRBJ2-3, with D unresolved. The sequenced sample was blood. CDR3 in DNA: TGCAGTAAGAAGCGAAGCACAGATACGCAGTATTTT. It encodes CSKKRSTDTQYF.